This T cell receptor (beta chain) was captured in a study of OX40 agonist ivuxolimab in advanced cancers. Looked up from germline, CDR1 is MNHEY and CDR2 is SVGAGI. The CDR3 is made up of 13 amino acids. V was cut by 8 bases and J by 2 bases, with 12 bases left in between. Assay: immunoSEQ multiplex PCR; the TCRdb copy retains only in-frame clones and omits some. The repertoire holds some 45,000 clones, with 89% as singletons. The source was CD4+ or CD8+ T cells sorted from blood, collected in a trial of the OX40 agonist ivuxolimab. J is TRBJ1-2 and V is TRBV6-5; no reliable D call. The clonotype comes from an adult with an advanced solid tumor such as melanoma, head and neck, liver or kidney cancer. The CDR3 sequence: CASGILSNYGYTF. In nucleotides, the CDR3 is TGTGCCAGCGGGATACTGTCGAACTATGGCTACACCTTC.